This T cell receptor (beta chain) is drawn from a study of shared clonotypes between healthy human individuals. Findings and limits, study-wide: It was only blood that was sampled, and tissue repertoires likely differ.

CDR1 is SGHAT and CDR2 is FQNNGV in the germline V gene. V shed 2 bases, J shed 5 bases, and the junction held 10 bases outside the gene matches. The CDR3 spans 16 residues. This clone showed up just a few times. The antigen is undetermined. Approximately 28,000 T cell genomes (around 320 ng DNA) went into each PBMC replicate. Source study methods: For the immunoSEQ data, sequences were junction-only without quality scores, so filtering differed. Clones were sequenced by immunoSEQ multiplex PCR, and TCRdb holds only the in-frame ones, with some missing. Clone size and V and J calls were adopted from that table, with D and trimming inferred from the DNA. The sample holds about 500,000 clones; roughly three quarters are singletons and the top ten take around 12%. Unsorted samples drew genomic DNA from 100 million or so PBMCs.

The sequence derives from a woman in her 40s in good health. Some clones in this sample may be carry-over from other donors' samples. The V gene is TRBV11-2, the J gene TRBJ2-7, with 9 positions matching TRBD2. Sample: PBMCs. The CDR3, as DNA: TGTGCCAGCAGCTTACCTGGCGGGAGGGCCGTCAACGAGCAGTACTTC. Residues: CASSLPGGRAVNEQYF.